These 2 T cell receptor beta chains were all obtained from the same sample, sequenced in a study of T-cell reconstitution after alpha-beta-depleted transplantation in children (dated by TCRdb to 2016 to 2018). In light of the paper, this sample's treatment or condition label describes: allogeneic hematopoietic cell transplantation with graft depleted of TCRalphabeta T cells and CD19 B cells. Library generation was performed with PCR. For sequencing, an Illumina HiSeq 2500 was employed. TCR libraries were prepared with molecular barcoding, using unique molecular identifiers to normalize TCRbeta repertoire quantification. TCRdb passed the public sequencing reads through fastp at Q25 and MiXCR, retaining productive beta sequences. CDR3 protein sequences are deduplicated, and each keeps its most common genes and DNA. For this sample the table gives around 800,000 distinct CDR3 sequences, of which around 15% were detected only once. The ten largest clones represent 5% of the sample.

This sample comprised PBMCs, mostly from graft donor cells, obtained 360 days after TCRalphabeta/CD19-depleted stem cell transplant. These receptors came from a male patient between 10 and 17 years old who had a stem cell transplant for acute lymphoblastic leukemia, so the T cells may come from the graft donor.

This clonotype was observed a few times. The chain couples TRBV28 to TRBJ2-2; no clear D. The length of the CDR3 is 15 residues. Germline assignment: CDR1 MDHEN and CDR2 SYDVKM. V gave up 2 bases and J gave up 5 bases, with 12 bases separating them. DNA of the CDR3: TGTGCCAGCAGTTTACTGGCATCGCCTACCGGGGAGCTGTTTTTT. Translated, it gives CASSLLASPTGELFF.

This clonotype was observed a handful of times. The chain employs TRBV29-1 and TRBJ2-2; no reliable D call. Trimming took 4 bases from V and 1 from J, leaving 10 bases between them. This CDR3 contains 14 residues. The V gene's germline CDR1 is SQVTM and CDR2 ANQGSEA. For the CDR3, the DNA is TGCAGCGTTGCGGCGCGAGTGAACACCGGGGAGCTGTTTTTT. Encoded protein: CSVAARVNTGELFF.